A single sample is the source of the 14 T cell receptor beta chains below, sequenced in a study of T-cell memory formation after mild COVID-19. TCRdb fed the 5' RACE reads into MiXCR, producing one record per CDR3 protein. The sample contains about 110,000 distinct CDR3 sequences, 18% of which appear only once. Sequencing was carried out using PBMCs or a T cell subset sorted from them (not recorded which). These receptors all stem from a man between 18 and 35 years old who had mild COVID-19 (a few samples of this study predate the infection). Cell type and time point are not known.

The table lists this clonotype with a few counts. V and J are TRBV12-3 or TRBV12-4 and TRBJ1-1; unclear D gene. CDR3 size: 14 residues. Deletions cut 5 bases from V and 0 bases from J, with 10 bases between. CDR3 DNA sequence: TGTGCCAGCAGTGGCCAACAGATGAACACTGAAGCTTTCTTT. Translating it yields CASSGQQMNTEAFF.

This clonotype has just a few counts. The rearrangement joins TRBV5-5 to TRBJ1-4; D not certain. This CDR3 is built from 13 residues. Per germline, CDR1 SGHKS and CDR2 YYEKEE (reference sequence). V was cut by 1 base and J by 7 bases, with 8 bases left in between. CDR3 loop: CASSLPSGEKLFF. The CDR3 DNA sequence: TGTGCCAGCAGCTTGCCTTCGGGTGAAAAACTGTTTTTT.

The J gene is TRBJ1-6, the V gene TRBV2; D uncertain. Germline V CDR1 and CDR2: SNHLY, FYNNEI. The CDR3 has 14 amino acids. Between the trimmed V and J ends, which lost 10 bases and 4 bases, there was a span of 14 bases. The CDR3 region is CATGSPMYNSPLHF. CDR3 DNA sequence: TGTGCCACCGGCTCCCCTATGTATAATTCACCCCTCCACTTT.

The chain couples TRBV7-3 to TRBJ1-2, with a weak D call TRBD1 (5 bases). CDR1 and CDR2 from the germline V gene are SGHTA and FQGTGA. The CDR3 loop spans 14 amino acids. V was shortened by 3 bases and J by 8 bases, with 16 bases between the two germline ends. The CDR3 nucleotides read TGTGCCAGCAGCTTGGGGCCAGGCCGAGGCGGCTACACCTTC. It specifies CASSLGPGRGGYTF.

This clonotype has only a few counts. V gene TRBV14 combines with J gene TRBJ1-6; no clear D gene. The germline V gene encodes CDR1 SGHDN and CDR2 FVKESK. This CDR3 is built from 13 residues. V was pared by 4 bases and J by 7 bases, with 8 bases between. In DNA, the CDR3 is TGTGCCAGCAGCCCTCGAACAAATTCACCCCTCCACTTT. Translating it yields CASSPRTNSPLHF.

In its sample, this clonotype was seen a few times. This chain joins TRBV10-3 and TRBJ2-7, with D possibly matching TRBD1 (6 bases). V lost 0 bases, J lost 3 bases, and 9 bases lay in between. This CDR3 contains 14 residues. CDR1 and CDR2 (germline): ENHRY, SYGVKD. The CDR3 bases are TGTGCCATCAGTGAGTCCAACAGGGACTACGAGCAGTACTTC. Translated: CAISESNRDYEQYF.

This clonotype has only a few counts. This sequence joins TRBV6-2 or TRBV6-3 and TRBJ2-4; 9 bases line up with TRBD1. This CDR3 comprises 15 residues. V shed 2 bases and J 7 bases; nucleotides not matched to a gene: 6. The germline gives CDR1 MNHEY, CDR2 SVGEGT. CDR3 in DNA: TGTGCCAGCAGTTACCCGGACAGGGGAATGAACATTCAGTACTTC. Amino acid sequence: CASSYPDRGMNIQYF.

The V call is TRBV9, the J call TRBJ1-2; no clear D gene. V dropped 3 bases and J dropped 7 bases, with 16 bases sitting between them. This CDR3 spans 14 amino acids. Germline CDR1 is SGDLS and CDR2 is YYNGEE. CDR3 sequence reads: CASSAHPQAIGYTF. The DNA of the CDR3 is TGTGCCAGCAGCGCCCACCCGCAGGCAATTGGCTACACCTTC.

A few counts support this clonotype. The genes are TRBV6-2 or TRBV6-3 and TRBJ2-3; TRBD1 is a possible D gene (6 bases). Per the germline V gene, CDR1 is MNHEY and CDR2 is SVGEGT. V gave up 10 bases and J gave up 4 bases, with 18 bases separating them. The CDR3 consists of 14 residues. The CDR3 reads CATTLGQYPDTQYF. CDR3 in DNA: TGTGCCACTACTCTAGGACAGTACCCAGATACGCAGTATTTT.

DNA of the CDR3: TGTGCCAGCAGCGGCGGGGGCCCTGCAAACATTCAGTACTTC. It specifies CASSGGGPANIQYF. The chain links TRBV9 to TRBJ2-4, with a tentative D call TRBD2 (7 bases). The CDR3 sequence is 14 residues long. V dropped 3 bases and J dropped 6 bases, with 13 bases sitting between them. CDR1 SGDLS and CDR2 YYNGEE come from the germline V gene.

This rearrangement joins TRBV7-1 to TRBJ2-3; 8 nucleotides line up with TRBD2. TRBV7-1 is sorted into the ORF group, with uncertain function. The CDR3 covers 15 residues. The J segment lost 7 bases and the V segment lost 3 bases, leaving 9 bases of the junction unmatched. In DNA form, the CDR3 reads TGTGCCAGCAGCTCGTCCTCGGGGGGGCCGAATACGCAGTATTTT. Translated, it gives CASSSSSGGPNTQYF.

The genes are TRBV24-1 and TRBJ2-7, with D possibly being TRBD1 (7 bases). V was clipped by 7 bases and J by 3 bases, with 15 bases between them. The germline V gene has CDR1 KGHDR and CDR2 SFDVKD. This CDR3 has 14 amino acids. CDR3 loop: CATRSRGDLYEQYV. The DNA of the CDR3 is TGTGCCACCAGGTCCAGGGGGGATCTCTACGAGCAGTACGTC.

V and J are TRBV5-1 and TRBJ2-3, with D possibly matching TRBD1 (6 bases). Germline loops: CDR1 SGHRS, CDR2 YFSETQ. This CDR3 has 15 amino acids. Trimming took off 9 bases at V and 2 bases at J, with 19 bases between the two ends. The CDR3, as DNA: TGCGCCACCAGAGCGCGAGGACAGTACACAGATACGCAGTATTTT. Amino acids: CATRARGQYTDTQYF.

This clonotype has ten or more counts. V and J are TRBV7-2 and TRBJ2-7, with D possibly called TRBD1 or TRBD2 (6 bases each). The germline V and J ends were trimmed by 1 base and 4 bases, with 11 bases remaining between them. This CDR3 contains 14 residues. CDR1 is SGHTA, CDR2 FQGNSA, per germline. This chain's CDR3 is CASSLEKGGYEQYV. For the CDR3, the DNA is TGTGCCAGCAGCTTAGAGAAGGGGGGTTACGAGCAGTACGTC.